The next 9 T cell receptor beta chains were all read from a single sample in a study of memory CD8 T cells in hepatitis C reinfection. This sample's time point: peak reinfection, 3 to 8 weeks after reinfection detection. TCR sequencing was done directly ex vivo on sorted cells, without expansion in vitro. Repertoires were generated with immunoSEQ multiplex PCR, while TCRdb's copy carries only in-frame clones and drops some. The sample yields 40,000 to 45,000 clones, 88% seen once. Sequenced: naive CD8+ T cells sorted from blood. Receptors originate from a man aged 18 to 29 with hepatitis C virus infection.

The gene calls are TRBV5-1 and TRBJ2-7, with a weak D call TRBD1 (5 bases). The V end lost 0 bases, the J end lost 5 bases, and 15 bases lay between the germline ends. The CDR3 is 15 residues long. Germline values: CDR1 SGHRS, CDR2 YFSETQ. DNA of the CDR3: TGCGCCAGCAGCTTGGCCCAGGGTTCGAGGAACGAGCAGTACTTC. This encodes CASSLAQGSRNEQYF.

The chain recombines TRBV6-1 with TRBJ2-5, with 7 bases identical to TRBD2. Looked up from germline, CDR1 is MNHNS and CDR2 is SASEGT. V shed 2 bases, J shed 2 bases, and the junction held 5 bases outside the gene matches. This CDR3 has 15 residues. The CDR3 DNA reads TGTGCCAGCAGTGAAACGGGACTACTGCAAGAGACCCAGTACTTC. This gives the protein CASSETGLLQETQYF.

Written as DNA, the CDR3 is TGTGCCAGCAGTCCAAGACTAGCGGGAGGACCCGGGGAGCTGTTTTTT. Translating gives CASSPRLAGGPGELFF. V is TRBV27 and J is TRBJ2-2, with 13 bases lining up with TRBD2. V was clipped by 5 bases and J by 6 bases; unmatched bases: 6. Germline V gene lookup returns CDR1 MNHEY and CDR2 SMNVEV (reference sequence). The CDR3 runs to 16 residues.

V gene TRBV29-1 combines with J gene TRBJ2-5; D is unresolved. V dropped 4 bases and J dropped 1 base, with 10 bases sitting between them. The CDR3 runs 13 residues. CDR1 SQVTM and CDR2 ANQGSEA come from the germline V gene. In DNA form, the CDR3 reads TGCAGCGTTGTGCCACTATCCCAAGAGACCCAGTACTTC. This sequence encodes CSVVPLSQETQYF.

The genes are TRBV7-2 and TRBJ2-2; 7 nucleotides match TRBD1. V was pared by 1 base and J by 5 bases, with 4 bases of the junction left unmatched. The CDR3 consists of 15 residues. Per the germline V gene, CDR1 is SGHTA and CDR2 is FQGNSA. The CDR3 DNA reads TGTGCCAGCAGCTTAGGACAGGGATGGACCGGGGAGCTGTTTTTT. Translating gives CASSLGQGWTGELFF.

The chain combines TRBV7-8 with TRBJ1-2; 12 bases fit TRBD1. J was trimmed by 7 bases and V by 3 bases; bases with no gene match: 6. The CDR3 consists of 15 residues. Germline V gene data show CDR1 as SGHVS and CDR2 as FQNEAQ. The CDR3 coding sequence is TGTGCCAGCAGCTTTTCCGGGACAGGGGGCCTTGGCTACACCTTC. Amino acid sequence: CASSFSGTGGLGYTF.

This chain uses TRBV2 with TRBJ2-1; 7 nucleotides align to TRBD2. The CDR3 runs 13 residues. V was pared by 4 bases and J by 10 bases, with 7 bases of the junction left unmatched. Germline lookup yields CDR1 SNHLY and CDR2 FYNNEI. Here the CDR3 DNA reads TGTGCCAGCAGTGGTAGCGGGCCCTTCGAGCAGTTCTTC. Translated, it gives CASSGSGPFEQFF.

The V gene is TRBV5-5, the J gene TRBJ1-1; 8 nucleotides line up with TRBD1. The CDR3 consists of 14 residues. The V gene end was trimmed by 4 bases and the J gene end by 5 bases; junction bases not matched to a gene: 7. The germline gives CDR1 SGHKS, CDR2 YYEKEE (reference sequence). CDR3 residues: CASSLGQGGTEAFF. DNA for the CDR3: TGTGCCAGCAGCCTTGGACAGGGTGGGACTGAAGCTTTCTTT. The full variable domain, rest sourced from reference TRBV5-5 and TRBJ1-1, is DAGVTQSPTHLIKTRGQQVTLRCSPISGHKSVSWYQQVLGQGPQFIFQYYEKEERGRGNFPDRFSARQFPNYSSELNVNALLLGDSALYLCASSLGQGGTEAFFGQGTRLTVV.

The chain joins TRBV11-2 to TRBJ2-5; D unclear. The CDR3 length is 12 residues. Germline loops: CDR1 SGHAT, CDR2 FQNNGV. Trimming stripped 1 base from V and 3 bases from J, with 3 bases between. CDR3 DNA: TGTGCCAGCAGCTTAGGCGAAGAGACCCAGTACTTC. Encoded protein: CASSLGEETQYF.